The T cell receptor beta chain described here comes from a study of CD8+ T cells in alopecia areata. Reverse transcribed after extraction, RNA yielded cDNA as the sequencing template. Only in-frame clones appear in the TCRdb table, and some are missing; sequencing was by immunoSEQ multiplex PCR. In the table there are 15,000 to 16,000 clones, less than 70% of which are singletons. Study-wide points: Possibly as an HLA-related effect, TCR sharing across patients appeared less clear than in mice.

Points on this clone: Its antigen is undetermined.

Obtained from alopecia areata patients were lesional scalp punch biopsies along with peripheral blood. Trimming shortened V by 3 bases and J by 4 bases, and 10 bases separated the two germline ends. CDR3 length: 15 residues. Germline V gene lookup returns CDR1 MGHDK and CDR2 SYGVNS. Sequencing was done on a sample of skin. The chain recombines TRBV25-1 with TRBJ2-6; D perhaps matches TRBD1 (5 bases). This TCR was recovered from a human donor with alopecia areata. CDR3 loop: CASSDLGAGANVLTF. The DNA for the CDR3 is TGTGCCAGCAGTGATTTAGGGGCCGGGGCCAACGTCCTGACTTTC.